This T cell receptor (beta chain) is drawn from a study of blood T cell repertoires in COVID-19. In the study overall: Sites across the United States, Italy and Spain contributed samples from acute and convalescent COVID-19. T cells, B-cell-depleted T cells, or PBMCs provided the cDNA or gDNA that served as material.

CDR3 size: 10 residues. V gave up 8 bases and J gave up 13 bases, with 9 bases separating them. Per the germline V gene, CDR1 is MNHGY and CDR2 is SAAAGT. Authors' methods: Using reference gene primer amplification, nucleated cell counts were estimated. Sequenced by immunoSEQ multiplex PCR; TCRdb stores in-frame clones only, minus some. V, J and clone size derive from that table, while D and trimming were established from the DNA sequence. Among some 150,000 clones, around 79% were seen once, and the ten largest hold under 10%. Sequencing used peripheral blood. The TCR sequence derives from a man aged 45-65 years with active or convalescent COVID-19. The chain has TRBV6-8 and TRBJ1-6; D is undetermined. The CDR3 region is CASPTVPLHF. DNA of the CDR3: TGTGCCAGCCCTACCGTGCCCCTCCACTTT.